A single sample is the source of the 10 T cell receptor beta chains below, sequenced in a study of blood T cell repertoires in COVID-19. Using immunoSEQ multiplex PCR, the repertoire was profiled, and TCRdb retains in-frame clones only, with some absent. This sample has about 150,000 clones, with around 80% found just once. The sequencing sample was made of peripheral blood. The receptors shown here come from a man aged 55 to 69 with acute or convalescent COVID-19.

The chain is built from TRBV10-3 and TRBJ2-2, with 8 bases identical to TRBD1. V was clipped by 8 bases and J by 4 bases; unmatched bases: 6. CDR3 length: 14 residues. CDR1 is ENHRY, CDR2 SYGVKD, per germline. This CDR3 reads CAIARQGSTGELFF. In DNA form, the CDR3 reads TGTGCCATCGCCCGACAGGGGAGCACCGGGGAGCTGTTTTTT.

The chain couples TRBV6-5 to TRBJ1-2; D may be TRBD1 (6 bases). Germline loops: CDR1 MNHEY, CDR2 SVGAGI. The CDR3 consists of 12 residues. The V end lost 8 bases, the J end lost 5 bases, and 12 bases lay between the germline ends. CDR3 amino acids: CASWAGTYGYTF. The DNA of the CDR3 is TGTGCCAGCTGGGCAGGGACATATGGCTACACCTTC.

This clone was counted a few times. This chain connects TRBV14 to TRBJ1-2, with a possible D match to TRBD1 (6 bases). Looked up from germline, CDR1 is SGHDN and CDR2 is FVKESK. V was trimmed by 0 bases and J by 7 bases, leaving 21 bases between them. The CDR3 consists of 17 residues. The CDR3 nucleotides are TGTGCCAGCAGCCAAGATTATTTTCGCAGGGGATCCAGTGGCTACACCTTC. It is translated as CASSQDYFRRGSSGYTF. The full variable domain, completed using reference TRBV14 and TRBJ1-2, is EAGVTQFPSHSVIEKGQTVTLRCDPISGHDNLYWYRRVMGKEIKFLLHFVKESKQDESGMPNNRFLAERTGGTYSTLKVQPAELEDSGVYFCASSQDYFRRGSSGYTFGSGTRLTVV.

The V and J genes are TRBV7-9 and TRBJ2-7; D may be TRBD2 (6 bases). Germline V gene data show CDR1 as SEHNR and CDR2 as FQNEAQ (reference sequence). Deletions cut 8 bases from V and 7 bases from J, with 15 bases between. The length of the CDR3 is 12 residues. The CDR3 spells CASAGRKMEQYF. CDR3 nucleotide sequence: TGTGCCAGCGCGGGACGGAAAATGGAGCAGTACTTC.

This chain uses TRBV27 with TRBJ1-4; 8 bases line up with TRBD1. CDR3 size: 15 residues. J lost 10 bases, V lost 5 bases, and 12 bases had no gene match. Germline V lookup: CDR1 MNHEY, CDR2 SMNVEV (reference sequence). The CDR3 bases are TGTGCCAGCAGTGCCGAGGACAGGGCTACAGGAAAACTGTTTTTT. Its protein is CASSAEDRATGKLFF.

The rearrangement links TRBV28 to TRBJ2-7; 13 bases are a match to TRBD2. Germline values: CDR1 MDHEN, CDR2 SYDVKM. J gave up 5 bases and V 3 bases, and 7 bases lay outside the gene matches. The CDR3 runs to 16 residues. The CDR3 DNA sequence: TGTGCCAGCAGTTTCCAGACTAGCGGGAGGTCCCACGAGCAGTACTTC. Its protein product is CASSFQTSGRSHEQYF.

The CDR3 region is CASSPQQGLVYGYTF. CDR3 DNA sequence: TGTGCCAGCTCACCACAACAGGGGTTGGTCTATGGCTACACCTTC. This sequence joins TRBV18 and TRBJ1-2; 7 nucleotides line up with TRBD1. The CDR3 has 15 residues. Germline V gene data show CDR1 as KGHSH and CDR2 as LQKENI. The J segment lost 4 bases and the V segment lost 1 base, leaving 6 bases of the junction unmatched.

V and J are TRBV5-4 and TRBJ2-5, with unresolved D. The ends were cut back, 2 bases at V and 5 bases at J, with 10 bases in the middle. Germline V gene lookup returns CDR1 SGHNT and CDR2 YYREEE (reference sequence). CDR3 length: 13 residues. CDR3: CASSFGDRETQYF. DNA of the CDR3: TGTGCCAGCAGCTTCGGTGATCGGGAGACCCAGTACTTC.

The rearrangement uses TRBV7-2 and TRBJ2-1; 14 bases align to TRBD2. Unmatched junction bases numbered 3, after V lost 5 bases and J lost 6 bases. From germline, CDR1 is SGHTA and CDR2 FQGNSA. The CDR3 length is 15 residues. CDR3 amino acids: CASSTGLAGVNEQFF. The CDR3 bases are TGTGCCAGCAGCACGGGACTAGCGGGAGTCAATGAGCAGTTCTTC. Drawing the rest from reference TRBV7-2 and TRBJ2-1, the complete variable domain is GAGVSQSPSNKVTEKGKDVELRCDPISGHTALYWYRQSLGQGLEFLIYFQGNSAPDKSGLPSDRFSAERTGGSVSTLTIQRTQQEDSAVYLCASSTGLAGVNEQFFGPGTRLTVL.

This chain joins TRBV28 and TRBJ2-1; 8 bases are shared with TRBD2. Germline V gene lookup returns CDR1 MDHEN and CDR2 SYDVKM. The V and J ends lost 3 bases and 0 bases, in that order; junction bases with no gene match: 7. The CDR3 totals 17 residues. The CDR3 spells CASSFGGGPSSYNEQFF. CDR3 bases: TGTGCCAGCAGTTTCGGCGGGGGGCCTAGCTCCTACAATGAGCAGTTCTTC.